Sequencing of this TCR beta chain was carried out in a study of blood T cell repertoires in COVID-19 (dated by TCRdb to 2018 to 2021). Describing the broader study: Samples from collaborators originated in the United States, Italy and Spain and spanned both the acute and convalescent phases of COVID-19. The repertoires were made available in a free public database intended to serve as a resource for research on the immune response to SARS-CoV-2. The prospective study material was composed of cDNA or gDNA derived from T cells, B-cell-depleted T cells, or PBMCs. Deeply sampled blood TCRbeta repertoires from subjects exposed to, actively infected with, or recovered from COVID-19 were included in the dataset. Nearly every sample came with metadata listing a de-identified subject ID, COVID-19 status, age in years and sex. Where available, HLA class I and class II types were obtained from metadata supplied by the sample provider rather than from assay-based typing. Samples were obtained from the ongoing ImmuneRACE study (first 160 participants) and from 950 to 1,500 subjects provided by 6 global collaborators. What the work shows at the level of the full study, not this receptor alone: The amount of clinical and demographic metadata varied by source and participant and was provided uncurated.

The immunoSEQ Assay, a bias-controlled multiplex PCR, was used to amplify TCRbeta CDR3 regions from genomic DNA. The source study handled its data this way. The number of nucleated cells in each sample was estimated by amplification of reference gene primers within the assay. Sequence reads were collapsed and filtered to measure the absolute abundance of every unique TCRbeta CDR3 rearrangement. Productive Simpson clonality was computed per sample as the square root of Simpson's diversity index over productive rearrangements. In TCRdb, the immuneACCESS table is reduced to in-frame sequences with V and J assigned. These tables do not hold every clone; where another copy was compared, an unresolved V gene accounts for under half, and the others remain unexplained. V and J calls and clone size come straight from that table; D and trimming were deduced from the DNA. The table for this sample lists approximately 60,000 clones; 80% to 90% of them were counted only once. The ten largest make up 3% to 3.5% of the sample.

Whole blood was collected in K2EDTA tubes by collaborating institutions according to the institutions' own protocols. For TCRbeta analysis, collaborator samples were shipped as frozen whole blood, as isolated PBMCs, or as DNA extracted from either sample type. For this clone: This clone's antigen is unknown. No much larger clone exists at a distance of one base, and base qualities are not known. Other DNA sequences in the same sample also yield this CDR3.

The junction shows trimming of 2 bases on V and 0 bases on J, plus 4 bases between the germline ends. CDR1 is given as LGHDT and CDR2 as YNNKEL, both from the germline V gene (reference sequence). Counted from cysteine to phenylalanine, this CDR3 has 13 amino acids. Only the CDR3 DNA stays, 39 bases, in frame from base 1. Recombination linked TRBV3-1 (or the pseudogene TRBV3-2) to TRBJ1-1; the D gene cannot be resolved reliably. This sequence originates from a man aged 45-60 years with active COVID-19. The material sequenced was peripheral blood. The DNA sequence is as follows: TGTGCCAGCAGCCAATCATTGAACACTGAAGCTTTCTTT. Its coded protein is CASSQSLNTEAFF.